Here is one T cell receptor (beta chain) with its context. These data come from a study of blood T cell repertoires in COVID-19. As processed by the authors: It was from reference gene primer amplification that nucleated cell counts were estimated. Some clones are missing from TCRdb's copy, which holds only in-frame ones; the method was immunoSEQ multiplex PCR. The V and J calls and clone size were taken over from that table, and D and trimming were inferred from the DNA. The data show about 250,000 clones, around 85% seen once. The CDR3 loop spans 14 amino acids. The germline gives CDR1 KGHSH, CDR2 LQKENI. The V and J ends lost 3 bases and 7 bases respectively, with 16 bases between them.

The chain joins TRBV18 to TRBJ2-7, with a tentative D call TRBD2 (7 bases). Sequenced input: peripheral blood. The receptor's source is an elderly man with acute or convalescent COVID-19. The CDR3 sequence: CASSPGGARSEQYF. The CDR3 DNA reads as TGTGCCAGCTCACCGGGGGGGGCCCGGTCGGAGCAGTACTTC.